Listed below are T cell receptor beta chains from one sample, sequenced in a study of vaccination and CD4 T cells after COVID-19. TCRdb reprocessed the PCR reads with MiXCR, giving one entry per CDR3 protein. This table has nearly 15,000 distinct CDR3 sequences, roughly 74% appearing once. No antigens are known for them. This specimen was CD4+ T cells from blood, cultured in vitro, taken after SARS-CoV-2 vaccination. These receptors were collected from a human donor who received a COVID-19 vaccine. Each CDR3 is given with its conserved first and last residue. D genes are given only for firm matches. Not all rows give a size; the values are once, few, many and, for expanded clones, a class.

clone_size: NA; d_call: NA; j_call: TRBJ1-5; v_call: TRBV12-3/TRBV12-4; cdr3_aa: CASSSPAGNSNQPQHF; cdr3_nt: TGTGCCAGCAGCTCCCCAGCAGGGAATAGCAATCAGCCCCAGCATTTT
clone_size: NA; d_call: NA; j_call: TRBJ1-2; v_call: TRBV20-1; cdr3_aa: CSASRTNYGYTF; cdr3_nt: TGCAGTGCTAGTAGGACTAACTATGGCTACACCTTC
clone_size: NA; d_call: TRBD1; j_call: TRBJ1-2; v_call: TRBV12-3/TRBV12-4; cdr3_aa: CASSLTGTGGNYGYTF; cdr3_nt: TGTGCCAGCAGCCTGACCGGGACAGGGGGCAACTATGGCTACACCTTC
clone_size: NA; d_call: NA; j_call: TRBJ1-1; v_call: TRBV6-2/TRBV6-3; cdr3_aa: CASSDPGRLIHTEAFF; cdr3_nt: TGTGCCAGCAGTGATCCGGGACGGCTAATTCACACTGAAGCTTTCTTT
clone_size: NA; d_call: NA; j_call: TRBJ1-6; v_call: TRBV20-1; cdr3_aa: CSARESKPSSYNSPLHF; cdr3_nt: TGCAGTGCTAGAGAGTCAAAGCCTTCCTCCTATAATTCACCCCTCCACTTT
clone_size: NA; d_call: TRBD2; j_call: TRBJ2-5; v_call: TRBV20-1; cdr3_aa: CSATFGGGAETQYF; cdr3_nt: TGCAGTGCTACGTTTGGCGGGGGGGCGGAGACCCAGTACTTC
clone_size: NA; d_call: TRBD2; j_call: TRBJ2-3; v_call: TRBV5-4; cdr3_aa: CASSMPSGGGTDTQYF; cdr3_nt: TGTGCCAGCAGCATGCCTAGCGGGGGAGGGACAGATACGCAGTATTTT
clone_size: NA; d_call: NA; j_call: TRBJ1-6; v_call: TRBV7-9; cdr3_aa: CASSLAGRDNSPLHF; cdr3_nt: TGTGCCAGCAGCTTAGCGGGCAGGGATAATTCACCCCTCCACTTT
clone_size: NA; d_call: NA; j_call: TRBJ2-2; v_call: TRBV24-1; cdr3_aa: CATSGVPSTGELFF; cdr3_nt: TGTGCCACCAGTGGGGTTCCCAGCACCGGGGAGCTGTTTTTT
clone_size: once; d_call: NA; j_call: TRBJ2-5; v_call: TRBV18; cdr3_aa: CASSLLGGRWQETQYF; cdr3_nt: TGTGCCAGCTCACTCCTCGGGGGGCGGTGGCAAGAGACCCAGTACTTC
clone_size: NA; d_call: TRBD1; j_call: TRBJ1-2; v_call: TRBV6-1; cdr3_aa: CASSQMQGARSGGYTF; cdr3_nt: TGTGCCAGCAGTCAGATGCAGGGGGCGCGTTCGGGTGGCTACACCTTC
clone_size: NA; d_call: NA; j_call: TRBJ1-2; v_call: TRBV27; cdr3_aa: CASSLQGPAYGYTF; cdr3_nt: TGTGCCAGCAGTCTCCAGGGGCCCGCCTATGGCTACACCTTC
clone_size: once; d_call: NA; j_call: TRBJ2-4; v_call: TRBV7-9; cdr3_aa: CASSLEAGSEKNIQYF; cdr3_nt: TGTGCCAGCAGCTTAGAGGCAGGGTCGGAGAAAAACATTCAGTACTTC
clone_size: NA; d_call: NA; j_call: TRBJ1-5; v_call: TRBV19; cdr3_aa: CASSTPPTGNNQPQHF; cdr3_nt: TGTGCCAGTAGTACTCCCCCTACAGGGAACAATCAGCCCCAGCATTTT